This record concerns one T cell receptor (beta chain) sequence. At cycle 4 day 1, cycle 7 day 1, and baseline, blood was sampled. These data are taken from a study of OX40 agonist ivuxolimab in advanced cancers. The assay was immunoSEQ multiplex PCR, and TCRdb's table has in-frame clones only and misses some. The table includes about 38,000 clones, around 82% detected once. There are 12 residues in the CDR3. In germline, CDR1 is SGHRS, CDR2 YFSETQ. V was pared by 4 bases and J by 3 bases, with 5 bases between. This chain connects TRBV5-1 to TRBJ2-1; D not resolved. The material sequenced was CD4+ or CD8+ T cells sorted from blood, taken in a trial of the OX40 agonist ivuxolimab. The sequence was obtained from an adult with an advanced solid tumor such as melanoma, head and neck, liver or kidney cancer. The CDR3 nucleotides read TGCGCCAGCAGCACGAACTACAATGAGCAGTTCTTC. It codes for CASSTNYNEQFF.